This T cell receptor beta chain was documented in a study of response to subunit inactivated influenza vaccine (dated 2018 in TCRdb). Background on the whole study: To follow how T cells responded to a trivalent subunit inactivated influenza vaccine, the researchers relied on deep quantitative profiling of the T cell receptor repertoire.

Looking up the germline V gene (reference sequence) yields CDR1 LNHDA and CDR2 SQIVND. The junction shows trimming of 1 base on V and 1 base on J, plus 14 bases between the germline ends. The CDR3 runs 17 residues from the cysteine to the phenylalanine. Only the CDR3 part of the read is kept: 51 bases, read in frame from the first base. This clonotype has a handful of counts. The target of this receptor is not known. It has no much larger one-base neighbor in the sample; base qualities were not kept. The investigation overall reported the following: According to the authors, only a limited number of new T cells may be recruited by each seasonal influenza vaccination.

Preparation of the library involved RT-PCR. The reads were generated on an Illumina HiSeq 2500. TCRdb applied fastp at Q25 and MiXCR to the public reads, then kept only in-frame beta chains. Rows are unified per CDR3 protein, each entry keeping the most common DNA and genes. The sample table records 250,000 to 350,000 distinct CDR3 sequences; roughly 22% of these occur just once. The top ten constitute 10% of the sample. The sequence is built from TRBV19 and TRBJ1-3; the D gene is not confidently resolved. The source of this sequence is a man between 45 and 75 years old who received an inactivated influenza vaccine. Donor details come from another sample of the same person, matched by shared clones. The starting material was PBMCs from blood, obtained about 20 months after vaccination. The DNA reads TGTGCCAGTAGTATAGTGGGCAGCCGTTCGTCTGGAAACACCATATATTTT. Translated, it reads CASSIVGSRSSGNTIYF.